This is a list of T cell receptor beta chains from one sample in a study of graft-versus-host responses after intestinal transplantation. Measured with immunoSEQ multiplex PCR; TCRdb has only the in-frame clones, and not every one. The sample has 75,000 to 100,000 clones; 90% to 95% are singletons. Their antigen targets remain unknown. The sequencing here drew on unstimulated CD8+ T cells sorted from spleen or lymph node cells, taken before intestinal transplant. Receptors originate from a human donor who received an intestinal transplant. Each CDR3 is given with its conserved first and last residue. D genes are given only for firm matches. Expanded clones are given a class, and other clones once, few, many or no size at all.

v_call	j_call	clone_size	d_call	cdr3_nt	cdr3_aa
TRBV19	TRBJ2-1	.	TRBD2	TGTGCCAGTAGTATTCGAGCGGGAGGGTTCGATGAGCAGTTCTTC	CASSIRAGGFDEQFF
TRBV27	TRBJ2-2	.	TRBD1	TGTGCCAGCGGGGACAGGGGGGTCGGGGAGCTGTTTTTT	CASGDRGVGELFF
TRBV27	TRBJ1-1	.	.	TGTGCCAGCAGTTTATTTTCAAACACTGAAGCTTTCTTT	CASSLFSNTEAFF
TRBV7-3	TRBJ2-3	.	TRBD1	TGTGCCAGCAGCTTGGGACAGGGGTCAGATACGCAGTATTTT	CASSLGQGSDTQYF
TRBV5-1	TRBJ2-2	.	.	TGCGCCAGCCGGGACTTCAACACCGGGGAGCTGTTTTTT	CASRDFNTGELFF
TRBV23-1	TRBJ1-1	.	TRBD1	TGCGAACTAGCATTCTCCGGGACAGGGAACACTGAAGCTTTCTTT	CELAFSGTGNTEAFF
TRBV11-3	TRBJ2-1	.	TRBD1	TGTGCCAGCAGCTTAGCGGACAGGGGGTCAAATGAGCAGTTCTTC	CASSLADRGSNEQFF
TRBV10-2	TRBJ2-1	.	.	TGCGCCAGCAGTGAGTCGATGGGCAGTTTATCCAATGAGCAGTTCTTC	CASSESMGSLSNEQFF
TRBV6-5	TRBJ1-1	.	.	TGTGCCAGCAGTTACTCGGGGGCCGCTGAAGCTTTCTTT	CASSYSGAAEAFF
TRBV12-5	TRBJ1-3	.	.	TGTGCTAGTGGTACCCACAGGGCGACGCTCTCTGGAAACACCATATATTTT	CASGTHRATLSGNTIYF
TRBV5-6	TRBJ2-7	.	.	TGTGCCAGCAGCTTGTGGGCCCGGAGGTACGAGCAGTACTTC	CASSLWARRYEQYF
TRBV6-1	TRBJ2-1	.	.	TGTGCCAGCGGGGCCGACGTCCAACAATACAATGAGCAGTTCTTC	CASGADVQQYNEQFF
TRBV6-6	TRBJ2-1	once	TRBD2	TGTGCCAGCAGTCGATCACCGGGACTAGTAAGCAATGAGCAGTTCTTC	CASSRSPGLVSNEQFF
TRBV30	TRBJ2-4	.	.	TGTGCCTGGAGTGTTGTGCTCGTAGGGGACATTCAGTACTTC	CAWSVVLVGDIQYF
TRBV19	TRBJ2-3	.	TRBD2	TGTGCCAGTAGGGGAATAGCGGGGGGGAGAGATACGCAGTATTTT	CASRGIAGGRDTQYF
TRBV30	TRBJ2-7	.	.	TGTGCCTGGAGTGTATCCGGGATGGGAGAGCAGTACTTC	CAWSVSGMGEQYF
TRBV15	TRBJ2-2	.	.	TGTGCCACCAGCAGCAGACTCCTCTTTGGGAACACCGGGGAGCTGTTTTTT	CATSSRLLFGNTGELFF
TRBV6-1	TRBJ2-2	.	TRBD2	TGTGCCAGCAGTGCAACGCTAGCGGGAGGGCCTGGCGGGGAGCTGTTTTTT	CASSATLAGGPGGELFF
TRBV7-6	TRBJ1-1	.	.	TGTGCCAGCAGCTTACAAGGGGCGAACACTGAAGCTTTCTTT	CASSLQGANTEAFF
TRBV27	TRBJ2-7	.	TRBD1	TGTGCCAGCAGTCTAACGACAGGGGCCTACGAGCAGTACTTC	CASSLTTGAYEQYF
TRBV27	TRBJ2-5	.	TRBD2	TGTGCCAGCAGTCCTCTAGCGGGAGGAGGAAAGACCCAGTACTTC	CASSPLAGGGKTQYF
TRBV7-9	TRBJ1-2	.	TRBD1	TGTGCCAGCAGCGGGACAGGGGAAGGCTACACCTTC	CASSGTGEGYTF
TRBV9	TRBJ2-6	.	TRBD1	TGTGCCAGCAGCGGGTTAGGACAGGGCCCCGTTTCTGGGGCCAACGTCCTGACTTTC	CASSGLGQGPVSGANVLTF
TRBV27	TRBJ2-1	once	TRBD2	TGTGCCAGCAGTCTGTCACGGGGGACTAGCTTATATGAGCAGTTCTTC	CASSLSRGTSLYEQFF
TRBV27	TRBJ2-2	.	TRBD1	TGTGCCAGCAGTTGGGGACAGGGGATCGGGGAGCTGTTTTTT	CASSWGQGIGELFF
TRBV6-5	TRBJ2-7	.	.	TGTGCCAGCAGTTACAGTGCGACACTCACCTACGAGCAGTACTTC	CASSYSATLTYEQYF
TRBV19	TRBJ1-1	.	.	TGTGCCAGTAGCTTCGACATAACGAACACTGAAGCTTTCTTT	CASSFDITNTEAFF
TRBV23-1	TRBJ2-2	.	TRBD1	TGCGCCAGCAGTCAATCGATCGCGGGGGACAGGGGTCACACCGGGGAGCTGTTTTTT	CASSQSIAGDRGHTGELFF
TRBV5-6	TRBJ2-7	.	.	TGTGCCAGCAGCTTGTTTACAGGATCCTACGAGCAGTACTTC	CASSLFTGSYEQYF
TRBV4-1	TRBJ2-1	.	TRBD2	TGCGCCAGCAGCCTTGACCCCGGGACTAGTAAAACCGGTGAGCAGTTCTTC	CASSLDPGTSKTGEQFF
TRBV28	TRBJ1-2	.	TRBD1	TGTGCCCATACAGGACAGGGGGCCATCGGCTACACCTTC	CAHTGQGAIGYTF
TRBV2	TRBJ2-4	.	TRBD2	TGTGCCAGCAGTGAACGGGGACTAGACGTCGGCATTCAGTACTTC	CASSERGLDVGIQYF
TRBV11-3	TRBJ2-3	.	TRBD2	TGTGCCAGCAGACGAAGGACTAGCGGGGGGGCCGGTGATACGCAGTATTTT	CASRRRTSGGAGDTQYF
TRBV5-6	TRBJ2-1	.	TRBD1	TGTGCCAGCAGCCTGAGGGGGCGGCTTGAGCAGTTCTTC	CASSLRGRLEQFF
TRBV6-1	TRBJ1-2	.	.	TGTGCCAGCAGTGAAGTTCAGGGGAACTATGGCTACACCTTC	CASSEVQGNYGYTF
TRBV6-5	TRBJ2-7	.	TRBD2	TGTGCCAGCAGTTACTCCGGGTCGGCTAGCGGGAGGGTAGAGTACTTC	CASSYSGSASGRVEYF
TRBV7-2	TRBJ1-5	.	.	TGTGCCAGCAGCTTAGTAGTGAGGATCTATAGCAATCAGCCCCAGCATTTT	CASSLVVRIYSNQPQHF
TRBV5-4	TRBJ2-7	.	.	TGTGCCAGCAGCTTACCCGAACAGGGTTCCTACGAGCAGTACTTC	CASSLPEQGSYEQYF
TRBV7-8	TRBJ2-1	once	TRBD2	TGTGCCAGCAGCCAATTAGCGGGGGAGAACAATGAGCAGTTCTTC	CASSQLAGENNEQFF
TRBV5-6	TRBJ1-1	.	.	TGTGCCAGCAGCTTGGATCTCGGGGTGAACACTGAAGCTTTCTTT	CASSLDLGVNTEAFF
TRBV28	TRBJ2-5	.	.	TGTGCCAGCAGTCCCAGACTGGAGACCCAGTACTTC	CASSPRLETQYF
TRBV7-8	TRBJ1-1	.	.	TGTGCCAGCAGCCCCTTCGCGGAGAACACTGAAGCTTTCTTT	CASSPFAENTEAFF
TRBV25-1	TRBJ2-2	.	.	TGTGCCAGCAGCAGAAGTAACACCGGGGAGCTGTTTTTT	CASSRSNTGELFF
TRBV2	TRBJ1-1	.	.	TGTGCCAGCAGTGAAGCGGGCAGGGTAGTCGCTGAAGCTTTCTTT	CASSEAGRVVAEAFF
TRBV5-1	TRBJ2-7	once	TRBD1	TGCGCCAGCAGCGCTGGGGGACAGTTATACGAGCAGTACTTC	CASSAGGQLYEQYF
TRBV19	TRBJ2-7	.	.	TGTGCCAGTAGTGCGAGCGGATCCTACGAGCAGTACTTC	CASSASGSYEQYF
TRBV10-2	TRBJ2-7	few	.	TGCGCCAGCGGAAGGGGGTCTCAGGAGCAGTACTTC	CASGRGSQEQYF
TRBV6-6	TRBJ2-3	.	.	TGTGCCAGCGGCCCAGCAGATACGCAGTATTTT	CASGPADTQYF
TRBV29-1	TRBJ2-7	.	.	TGCAGCGTTGTCCCCTTGAATACCTACGAGCAGTACTTC	CSVVPLNTYEQYF
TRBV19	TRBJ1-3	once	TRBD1	TGTGCCAGTAGTGCTCCAAAGTACAGGGGGACTAAATCATCTGGAAACACCATATATTTT	CASSAPKYRGTKSSGNTIYF
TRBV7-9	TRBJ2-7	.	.	TGTGCCAGCAGCTTAGCCCAGGAAGAGCAGTACTTC	CASSLAQEEQYF
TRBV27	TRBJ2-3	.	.	TGTGCCAGCAGTTTCGGGGGTACGCAGTATTTT	CASSFGGTQYF